Listed here are 23 T cell receptor beta chains from one sample, sequenced in a study of blood T cell repertoires in COVID-19. The protocol was immunoSEQ multiplex PCR, while the TCRdb copy is restricted to in-frame clones and leaves out a portion. This sample has 320,000 or so clones, with 88% found just once. Sequenced: PBMCs or T cells enriched from blood (not recorded which). These receptor sequences come from a man aged 25 to 40 who had recovered from COVID-19.

The chain couples TRBV7-6 to TRBJ2-3; D remains unclear. The CDR3 runs to 15 residues. The germline V gene encodes CDR1 SGHVS and CDR2 FNYEAQ. Trimming took off 5 bases at V and 1 base at J, with 13 bases between the two ends. CDR3 loop: CASSVNGLGTDTQYF. The CDR3 DNA is TGTGCCAGCAGCGTAAACGGGTTAGGCACAGATACGCAGTATTTT.

V gene TRBV3-1 (or the pseudogene TRBV3-2) combines with J gene TRBJ2-1, with TRBD2 matching 9 bases. The germline V gene has CDR1 LGHDT and CDR2 YNNKEL (reference sequence). CDR3 length equals 15 residues. Trimming took 0 bases from V and 5 from J; bases not matched to a gene: 2. The DNA for the CDR3 is TGTGCCAGCAGCCAAGAACAGCGGGGGGACAATGAGCAGTTCTTC. Translating gives CASSQEQRGDNEQFF.

The J gene is TRBJ2-2, the V gene TRBV27, with 10 bases matching TRBD1. V dropped 5 bases and J dropped 4; count of bases not matched to a gene: 10. The CDR3 sequence is 17 residues long. Germline CDR1 is MNHEY and CDR2 is SMNVEV (reference sequence). Here the CDR3 DNA reads TGTGCCAGCAGTCTCTTGTCCCGGGACAGGGGCACCGGGGAGCTGTTTTTT. Amino acid sequence: CASSLLSRDRGTGELFF.

V is TRBV7-6 and J is TRBJ2-7; 11 bases map to TRBD2. The CDR3 spans 17 residues. CDR1 and CDR2 from the germline V gene are SGHVS and FNYEAQ. V lost 1 base to trimming and J lost 7 bases; unmatched junction nucleotides: 12. The chain's CDR3 is CASSLELAGGPAGEQYF. The CDR3 DNA reads as TGTGCCAGCAGCTTAGAGTTAGCGGGGGGGCCGGCGGGGGAGCAGTACTTC.

V is TRBV6-2 or TRBV6-3 and J is TRBJ1-5, with D uncertain. With 5 bases removed from V and 0 bases from J, the gap between germline ends came to 5 bases. The CDR3 has 13 amino acids. Per the germline V gene, CDR1 is MNHEY and CDR2 is SVGEGT. CDR3 sequence reads: CASSPYSNQPQHF. The DNA of the CDR3 is TGTGCCAGCAGTCCGTATAGCAATCAGCCCCAGCATTTT.

The V and J genes are TRBV11-2 and TRBJ2-7, with a weak D call TRBD2 (5 bases). Trimming took 0 bases from V and 6 from J, leaving 9 bases between them. Per the germline V gene, CDR1 is SGHAT and CDR2 is FQNNGV. The CDR3 has 13 amino acids. Here the CDR3 reads CASSLDAGIEQYF. The CDR3 bases are TGTGCCAGCAGCTTAGACGCGGGTATCGAGCAGTACTTC.

In this sample, this clone turned up once. V is TRBV27 and J is TRBJ1-6, with TRBD1 identical over 8 bases. V shed 2 bases and J 11 bases; nucleotides not matched to a gene: 8. Germline assignment: CDR1 MNHEY and CDR2 SMNVEV (reference sequence). The CDR3 contains 15 residues. The CDR3 DNA sequence: TGTGCCAGCAGTTTACGGACAGGGATTACGGCACCCCTCCACTTT. Protein: CASSLRTGITAPLHF.

The rearrangement joins TRBV15 to TRBJ1-1; D call uncertain. The CDR3 has 16 residues. The V gene's germline CDR1 is LNHNV and CDR2 YYDKDF (reference sequence). The V end was cut by 0 bases, the J end by 3 bases, with 14 bases between. The CDR3: CATSREQSIAHTEAFF. CDR3 DNA sequence: TGTGCCACCAGCAGAGAACAGTCCATTGCGCACACTGAAGCTTTCTTT.

This clone was seen just once. J is TRBJ2-3 and V is TRBV5-4; the D gene is possibly TRBD2 (6 bases). Trimming left V 0 bases short and J 0 bases short, with 8 bases between. Germline values: CDR1 SGHNT, CDR2 YYREEE (reference sequence). CDR3 size: 15 residues. The CDR3 here is CASSLDSGSTDTQYF. DNA of the CDR3: TGTGCCAGCAGCTTGGATAGCGGTAGCACAGATACGCAGTATTTT.

This clone was recorded only once. The chain joins TRBV7-5 to TRBJ2-1; the table's D call, TRBD1, was not checked against the DNA. TRBV7-5 corresponds to a pseudogene. The CDR3 has 18 residues. CDR3 sequence (DNA): TGTGCCAGAAGCCGAAGCCAGGGACAGAGGAGCTCCTACAATGAGCAGTTCTTC. Its translation: CARSRSQGQRSSYNEQFF.

The V gene is TRBV7-2, the J gene TRBJ2-3, with a weak D call TRBD2 (6 bases). V lost 1 base and J 2 bases, leaving 13 bases between the germline ends. The CDR3 loop spans 16 amino acids. Germline V gene sequence: CDR1 SGHTA, CDR2 FQGNSA. The CDR3, as DNA: TGTGCCAGCAGCTTAGGGTTTAGCGGATACACAGATACGCAGTATTTT. This encodes CASSLGFSGYTDTQYF.

This chain uses TRBV27 with TRBJ2-3; 8 bases match TRBD2. The CDR3 contains 18 residues. V lost 2 bases and J lost 3; bases outside the gene matches: 13. Per the germline V gene, CDR1 is MNHEY and CDR2 is SMNVEV (reference sequence). The CDR3: CASSLPPLSGGYTDTQYF. CDR3 nucleotides: TGTGCCAGCAGTTTACCCCCTCTCTCGGGGGGGTATACAGATACGCAGTATTTT.

This clone was counted once. V usage is TRBV24-1 and J usage is TRBJ2-3, with 7 nucleotides matching TRBD1. The CDR3 is 15 amino acids. The ends lost 9 bases at V and 2 bases at J; junction bases unmatched: 10. From germline, CDR1 is KGHDR and CDR2 SFDVKD. In nucleotides, the CDR3 is TGTGCCACCGGAGCCCCCGGGACAGTCACAGATACGCAGTATTTT. This encodes CATGAPGTVTDTQYF.

The rearrangement links TRBV14 to TRBJ1-3; unclear D gene. V was shortened by 1 base and J by 0 bases, with 4 bases between the two germline ends. Germline V gene data show CDR1 as SGHDN and CDR2 as FVKESK. This CDR3 is 14 amino acids long. DNA of the CDR3: TGTGCCAGCAGCCAAGCATCCTCTGGAAACACCATATATTTT. The encoded protein is CASSQASSGNTIYF.

The chain carries TRBV27 and TRBJ1-1; 7 bases agree with TRBD1. Trimming took 0 bases from V and 6 from J; bases not matched to a gene: 4. Germline V gives CDR1 MNHEY, CDR2 SMNVEV (reference sequence). CDR3 length equals 14 residues. The CDR3 spells CASSLSGGYSEAFF. The CDR3 DNA sequence: TGTGCCAGCAGTTTATCAGGGGGCTACTCTGAAGCTTTCTTT.

The gene calls are TRBV15 and TRBJ1-4, with D possibly TRBD1 on 5 matching bases. Germline V CDR1 and CDR2: LNHNV, YYDKDF (reference sequence). The V and J ends lost 0 bases and 4 bases respectively, with 15 bases between them. The length of the CDR3 is 17 residues. The CDR3 loop is CATSRDLWRGSNEKLFF. As DNA, the CDR3 is TGTGCCACCAGCAGAGATCTATGGAGGGGTAGTAATGAAAAACTGTTTTTT.

Written as DNA, the CDR3 is TGTGCCAGCAGTTTATCAGGGGGCGGAGAGCAGTACTTC. It translates to CASSLSGGGEQYF. The V and J genes are TRBV27 and TRBJ2-7; 7 bases match TRBD1. This CDR3 contains 13 residues. Trimming cost V 0 bases and J 7 bases; bases outside gene matches: 3. CDR1 is MNHEY and CDR2 is SMNVEV in the germline V gene (reference sequence).

The chain employs TRBV6-5 and TRBJ1-1, with TRBD1 identical over 9 bases. Germline V CDR1 and CDR2: MNHEY, SVGAGI. The CDR3 contains 13 residues. V was pared by 7 bases and J by 4 bases, with 4 bases of the junction left unmatched. The CDR3 DNA follows: TGTGCCAGCACTTCGACAGGGGGCACTGAAGCTTTCTTT. This gives the protein CASTSTGGTEAFF.

The gene calls are TRBV10-3 and TRBJ1-2, with D unclear. Per the germline V gene, CDR1 is ENHRY and CDR2 is SYGVKD. This CDR3 is built from 11 residues. Trimming stripped 2 bases from V and 8 bases from J, with 6 bases between. Here the CDR3 reads CAISEEGGYTF. CDR3 in DNA: TGTGCCATCAGTGAGGAGGGCGGCTACACCTTC.

This sequence joins TRBV10-3 and TRBJ1-5, with D perhaps matching TRBD1 (5 bases). V dropped 4 bases and J dropped 3 bases, with 7 bases sitting between them. Germline V CDR1 and CDR2: ENHRY, SYGVKD. The CDR3 length is 13 residues. CDR3 coding DNA: TGTGCCATCAGTGGCAGGGACAATCAGCCCCAGCATTTT. It translates to CAISGRDNQPQHF.

The rearrangement uses TRBV5-1 and TRBJ2-5, with D possibly TRBD1 on 5 matching bases. The CDR3 has 13 amino acids. Germline CDR1 reads SGHRS; CDR2 reads YFSETQ. The ends were cut back, 2 bases at V and 5 bases at J, with 10 bases in the middle. CDR3 region: CASSFQGDETQYF. CDR3 nucleotides: TGCGCCAGCAGCTTTCAGGGTGATGAGACCCAGTACTTC. Looking up the rest from reference TRBV5-1 and TRBJ2-5 gives the full variable domain: KAGVTQTPRYLIKTRGQQVTLSCSPISGHRSVSWYQQTPGQGLQFLFEYFSETQRNKGNFPGRFSGRQFSNSRSEMNVSTLELGDSALYLCASSFQGDETQYFGPGTRLLVL.

The J gene is TRBJ2-1, the V gene TRBV3-1 (or the pseudogene TRBV3-2), with D perhaps matching TRBD2 (7 bases). Trimming removed 4 bases at V and 5 bases at J, with 12 bases between. The CDR3 spans 14 residues. The germline CDR1 and CDR2 sequences are LGHDT and YNNKEL (reference sequence). Here the CDR3 DNA reads TGTGCCAGCAGCCTCCGGGGGGCCAACAATGAGCAGTTCTTC. Encoded protein: CASSLRGANNEQFF.

This chain uses TRBV30 with TRBJ2-2, with TRBD1 matching 7 bases. Germline CDR1 reads GTSNPN; CDR2 reads SVGIG (reference sequence). CDR3 size: 14 residues. Unmatched junction bases numbered 4, after V lost 3 bases and J lost 3 bases. CDR3 residues: CAWSWGQYTGELFF. CDR3 nucleotides: TGTGCCTGGAGCTGGGGACAGTACACCGGGGAGCTGTTTTTT.